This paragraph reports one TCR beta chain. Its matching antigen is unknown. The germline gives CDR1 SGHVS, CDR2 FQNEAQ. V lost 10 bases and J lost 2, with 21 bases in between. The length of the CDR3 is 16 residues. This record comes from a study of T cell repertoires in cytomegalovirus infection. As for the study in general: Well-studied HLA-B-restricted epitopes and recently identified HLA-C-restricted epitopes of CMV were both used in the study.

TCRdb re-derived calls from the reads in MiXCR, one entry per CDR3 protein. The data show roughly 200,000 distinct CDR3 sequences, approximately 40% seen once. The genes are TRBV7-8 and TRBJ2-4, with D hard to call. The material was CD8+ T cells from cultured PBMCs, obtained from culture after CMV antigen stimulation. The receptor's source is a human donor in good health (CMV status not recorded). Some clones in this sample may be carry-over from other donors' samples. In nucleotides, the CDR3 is TGTGCCAATTCCATTCCTGGGGATGGGACCAAAAACATTCAGTACTTC. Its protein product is CANSIPGDGTKNIQYF.